This passage covers 30 T cell receptor beta chains from one sample sequenced in a study of blood T cell repertoires in COVID-19. Data came from immunoSEQ multiplex PCR; TCRdb stores just in-frame clones and leaves some out. The repertoire holds approximately 230,000 clones, with approximately 86% as singletons. Sequencing used PBMCs or T cells enriched from blood (not recorded which). The source is a woman aged 25-40 years with acute COVID-19.

The rearrangement links TRBV5-4 to TRBJ2-1, with 8 positions matching TRBD1. With V trimmed by 0 bases and J by 1 base, 9 bases remained unmatched. This CDR3 has 18 amino acids. CDR1 and CDR2 from the germline V gene are SGHNT and YYREEE (reference sequence). In DNA, the CDR3 is TGTGCCAGCAGCTTGGGCGACAGGGGTTTCGAGTCCTACAATGAGCAGTTCTTC. Its translation: CASSLGDRGFESYNEQFF.

This clone was counted a few times. The gene calls are TRBV7-2 and TRBJ1-2; D unresolved. Trimming left V 3 bases short and J 3 bases short, with 11 bases between. CDR3 size: 14 residues. Germline V lookup: CDR1 SGHTA, CDR2 FQGNSA. The CDR3 here is CASSFILGDYGYTF. CDR3 DNA sequence: TGTGCCAGCAGCTTCATATTGGGAGACTATGGCTACACCTTC.

The chain is built from TRBV13 and TRBJ1-1; 8 nucleotides line up with TRBD1. V lost 4 bases, J lost 0 bases, and 4 bases stayed unmatched. Per the germline V gene, CDR1 is PRHDT and CDR2 is FYEKMQ (reference sequence). The CDR3 has 15 residues. The CDR3 DNA reads as TGTGCCAGCAGCTCAGGACAGGGAATGAACACTGAAGCTTTCTTT. Translated: CASSSGQGMNTEAFF.

This clone was detected only once. The CDR3 here is CASSSAGETEAFF. The CDR3 DNA sequence: TGTGCCAGCAGCTCAGCAGGGGAAACTGAAGCTTTCTTT. V and J are TRBV7-3 and TRBJ1-1, with a tentative D call TRBD1 (6 bases). Trimming left V 4 bases short and J 5 bases short, with 11 bases between. The germline V gene encodes CDR1 SGHTA and CDR2 FQGTGA. CDR3 length: 13 amino acids.

This chain connects TRBV7-2 to TRBJ2-7; 8 positions agree with TRBD1. Germline CDR1 SGHTA, CDR2 FQGNSA. Unmatched junction bases numbered 10, after V lost 5 bases and J lost 7 bases. The CDR3 is made up of 14 amino acids. Here the CDR3 reads CASSKTGDGREQYF. CDR3 DNA: TGTGCCAGCAGCAAGACAGGGGATGGTCGGGAGCAGTACTTC.

The rearrangement uses TRBV27 and TRBJ2-1; 7 bases are a match to TRBD2. The CDR3 spans 15 residues. Trimming at V came to 5 bases and at J to 3 bases, leaving 7 bases not matched to a gene. Germline V gives CDR1 MNHEY, CDR2 SMNVEV (reference sequence). The CDR3 nucleotides read TGTGCCAGCAGTCCCTCTAGCGGCAGCTACAATGAGCAGTTCTTC. It codes for CASSPSSGSYNEQFF.

This chain connects TRBV5-6 to TRBJ2-1, with 10 bases identical to TRBD2. The CDR3 extends over 14 amino acids. Germline V CDR1 and CDR2: SGHDT, YYEEEE. Trimming took 3 bases from V and 10 from J; bases not matched to a gene: 7. The DNA for the CDR3 is TGTGCCAGCAGCTGGGGGACTAGCGCAAACGAGCAGTTCTTC. This encodes CASSWGTSANEQFF.

This chain uses TRBV14 with TRBJ1-3; perhaps TRBD1 as D (5 bases). CDR3 size: 18 residues. Germline V gene sequence: CDR1 SGHDN, CDR2 FVKESK. The V gene lost 1 base and the J gene lost 7 bases, with 23 bases spanning the gap. As DNA, the CDR3 is TGTGCCAGCAGCCAAGTAACATTCTGGGGACTACTTAATAACACCATATATTTT. Protein product: CASSQVTFWGLLNNTIYF.

The rearrangement links TRBV11-1 to TRBJ1-1; weak D call: TRBD1 (6 bases). Germline assignment: CDR1 SGHAT and CDR2 FQDESV (reference sequence). The CDR3 is 14 residues long. V lost 1 base and J 5 bases, leaving 11 bases between the germline ends. The CDR3 region has the DNA TGTGCCAGCAGCTTAGGGACAGATTTTACTGAAGCTTTCTTT. Translation gives CASSLGTDFTEAFF.

The chain has TRBV29-1 and TRBJ2-3, with 8 bases aligning to TRBD1. Losses at the gene ends were 3 bases for V and 1 base for J; bases not matched to a gene: 0. CDR1 is SQVTM and CDR2 is ANQGSEA in the germline V gene. The CDR3 loop spans 13 amino acids. CDR3 coding DNA: TGCAGCGTTGAGACAGGGGGCACAGATACGCAGTATTTT. Its protein is CSVETGGTDTQYF.

The rearrangement uses TRBV4-1 and TRBJ1-3, with D possibly TRBD1 on 5 matching bases. Trimming took off 0 bases at V and 0 bases at J, with 15 bases between the two ends. Germline V gene data show CDR1 as MGHRA and CDR2 as YSYEKL. The CDR3 runs 18 residues. The CDR3 DNA reads as TGCGCCAGCAGCCAAGATAGGGCAGGGTCGGGCTCTGGAAACACCATATATTTT. Encoded protein: CASSQDRAGSGSGNTIYF.

The chain is built from TRBV28 and TRBJ2-2, with D perhaps matching TRBD1 (6 bases). Germline V gene data show CDR1 as MDHEN and CDR2 as SYDVKM. This CDR3 is 15 amino acids long. Deletions cut 5 bases from V and 4 bases from J, with 14 bases between. CDR3 sequence (DNA): TGTGCCAGCAGTGCCGGGACACTCCTCACCGGGGAGCTGTTTTTT. Residues: CASSAGTLLTGELFF. Using reference TRBV28 and TRBJ2-2 for the parts outside the CDR3, the full variable domain is DVKVTQSSRYLVKRTGEKVFLECVQDMDHENMFWYRQDPGLGLRLIYFSYDVKMKEKGDIPEGYSVSREKKERFSLILESASTNQTSMYLCASSAGTLLTGELFFGEGSRLTVL.

The chain combines TRBV11-2 with TRBJ1-1; 10 positions agree with TRBD1. J lost 8 bases, V lost 5 bases, and 14 bases had no gene match. This CDR3 is 16 amino acids long. Germline V gives CDR1 SGHAT, CDR2 FQNNGV. The CDR3 nucleotides are TGTGCCAGCAGCCGGAGACTTTGGGACAGGGGTTACGAAGCTTTCTTT. Amino acid sequence: CASSRRLWDRGYEAFF.

The chain uses TRBV28 and TRBJ1-2; D is unclear. CDR3 length: 14 amino acids. Germline V gene sequence: CDR1 MDHEN, CDR2 SYDVKM. V dropped 6 bases and J dropped 2 bases, with 13 bases sitting between them. The CDR3: CASSPATVNYGYTF. The CDR3 nucleotides are TGTGCCAGCAGCCCAGCGACGGTAAACTATGGCTACACCTTC.

V usage is TRBV30 and J usage is TRBJ1-6; 7 bases agree with TRBD1. Germline V CDR1 and CDR2: GTSNPN, SVGIG (reference sequence). V dropped 4 bases and J dropped 5; count of bases not matched to a gene: 2. This CDR3 has 13 residues. The chain's CDR3 is CAWTQGNNSPLHF. In DNA, the CDR3 is TGTGCCTGGACACAGGGGAATAATTCACCCCTCCACTTT.

V is TRBV28 and J is TRBJ2-7, with 8 bases lining up with TRBD1. The CDR3 contains 14 residues. The J segment lost 2 bases and the V segment lost 3 bases, leaving 3 bases of the junction unmatched. Germline CDR1 MDHEN, CDR2 SYDVKM. The CDR3 nucleotides are TGTGCCAGCAGTTTGGCACAGGGGGCCTACGAGCAGTACTTC. Translated: CASSLAQGAYEQYF.

The chain links TRBV28 to TRBJ2-1, with 9 bases matching TRBD2. CDR3 length: 18 amino acids. Germline CDR1 is MDHEN and CDR2 is SYDVKM. The trim removed 6 bases at V and 6 bases at J, leaving 18 bases unmatched. Here the CDR3 reads CASSPNSLGSGGVNEQFF. The CDR3 DNA reads TGTGCCAGCAGCCCTAATTCCCTCGGTAGCGGGGGTGTCAATGAGCAGTTCTTC.

This chain links TRBV27 with TRBJ2-3; 10 bases are shared with TRBD2. V dropped 7 bases and J dropped 8; count of bases not matched to a gene: 3. The CDR3 totals 12 residues. Germline V gives CDR1 MNHEY, CDR2 SMNVEV (reference sequence). CDR3 nucleotides: TGTGCCAGCATTCCTAGCGGGAGTACGCAGTATTTT. Its translation is CASIPSGSTQYF.

The chain has TRBV6-5 and TRBJ2-6, with TRBD1 as a possible D gene (5 bases). Germline V gene sequence: CDR1 MNHEY, CDR2 SVGAGI. Trimming cost V 8 bases and J 4 bases, with 15 bases left between them. This CDR3 comprises 15 residues. This CDR3 is CASAVQGPGANVLTF. The CDR3 bases are TGTGCCAGCGCCGTGCAGGGTCCCGGGGCCAACGTCCTGACTTTC.

The V and J genes are TRBV29-1 and TRBJ2-5; the match to TRBD2 covers 7 bases. In germline, CDR1 is SQVTM, CDR2 ANQGSEA. This CDR3 contains 13 residues. Trimming took 3 bases from V and 5 from J; bases not matched to a gene: 6. The CDR3 DNA is TGCAGCGTTGAGGGGAGGGCTAGTGAGACCCAGTACTTC. Protein sequence: CSVEGRASETQYF.

The rearrangement joins TRBV3-1 (or the pseudogene TRBV3-2) to TRBJ2-7, with D possibly TRBD1 on 5 matching bases. This CDR3 has 13 amino acids. The germline V gene encodes CDR1 LGHDT and CDR2 YNNKEL (reference sequence). Trimming pared 5 bases from V and 6 bases from J, leaving 14 bases between. The chain's CDR3 is CASSSRRVGEQYF. For the CDR3, the DNA is TGTGCCAGCAGCTCTCGCAGGGTCGGCGAGCAGTACTTC.

The CDR3, as DNA: TGTGCCACCAGCGGCGCAGGGTCTGGGGCCAACGTCCTGACTTTC. It translates to CATSGAGSGANVLTF. This chain links TRBV15 with TRBJ2-6; tentative D call: TRBD1 (5 bases). V dropped 5 bases and J dropped 1 base, with 9 bases sitting between them. The V gene's germline CDR1 is LNHNV and CDR2 YYDKDF (reference sequence). This CDR3 region has 15 residues.

The V gene is TRBV5-1, the J gene TRBJ1-2, with 7 bases fitting TRBD1. The ends lost 0 bases at V and 2 bases at J; junction bases unmatched: 4. Germline CDR1 reads SGHRS; CDR2 reads YFSETQ. The CDR3 is 15 amino acids. CDR3 nucleotide sequence: TGCGCCAGCAGCTTGGTTGGGACAGCCAACTATGGCTACACCTTC. Translation gives CASSLVGTANYGYTF.

This rearrangement joins TRBV6-5 to TRBJ1-1, with D maybe TRBD1 (5 bases). Germline lookup yields CDR1 MNHEY and CDR2 SVGAGI. Trimming removed 6 bases from V and 2 bases from J, with 16 bases in between. The CDR3 spans 15 residues. CDR3 residues: CASSYVQGSNTEAFF. CDR3 in DNA: TGTGCCAGCAGCTACGTTCAGGGATCTAACACTGAAGCTTTCTTT.

The chain employs TRBV19 and TRBJ1-2; D ambiguous. Deletions cut 2 bases from V and 4 bases from J, with 14 bases between. CDR1 is LNHDA, CDR2 SQIVND, per germline (reference sequence). The CDR3 has 15 residues. The CDR3 reads CASSILPSPGYGYTF. In nucleotides, the CDR3 is TGTGCCAGTAGTATATTACCCAGCCCGGGCTATGGCTACACCTTC.

The V and J genes are TRBV2 and TRBJ2-3; a possible D gene is TRBD2 (7 bases). The CDR3 totals 14 residues. Trimming removed 8 bases at V and 0 bases at J, with 12 bases between. CDR1 and CDR2 from the germline V gene are SNHLY and FYNNEI. CDR3 sequence (DNA): TGTGCCAGCGGCGGGGGCCATAGCACAGATACGCAGTATTTT. Translated, it gives CASGGGHSTDTQYF.

V usage is TRBV10-3 and J usage is TRBJ1-1; perhaps TRBD1 as D (6 bases). There are 13 residues in the CDR3. Germline V lookup: CDR1 ENHRY, CDR2 SYGVKD. V shed 8 bases and J shed 6 bases, with 16 bases lying between them. CDR3 sequence: CAIGRSGGAEAFF. DNA for the CDR3: TGTGCCATCGGGCGGAGTGGGGGCGCTGAAGCTTTCTTT.

V gene TRBV4-1 combines with J gene TRBJ2-3, with TRBD2 matching over 11 bases. This CDR3 is 20 amino acids long. Germline trimming cut 4 bases from V and 1 base from J; bases unmatched to any gene: 16. The V gene's germline CDR1 is MGHRA and CDR2 YSYEKL. CDR3 nucleotide sequence: TGCGCCAGCAGCCCTCCAGTACTAGCGGGAGATAGTCTGGGCACAGATACGCAGTATTTT. Encoded protein: CASSPPVLAGDSLGTDTQYF.

The rearrangement links TRBV5-4 to TRBJ2-3; TRBD2 matches 14 bases. There are 16 residues in the CDR3. Trimming cost V 5 bases and J 5 bases; bases outside gene matches: 7. The germline CDR1 and CDR2 sequences are SGHNT and YYREEE (reference sequence). The CDR3 loop is CASRPGLAGDIDTQYF. In nucleotides, the CDR3 is TGTGCCAGCAGACCGGGACTAGCGGGGGATATAGATACGCAGTATTTT.

J is TRBJ1-2 and V is TRBV5-4; no firm D call. The germline V and J ends were trimmed by 4 bases and 0 bases, with 13 bases remaining between them. The CDR3 has 15 amino acids. Looked up from germline, CDR1 is SGHNT and CDR2 is YYREEE (reference sequence). The CDR3 sequence: CASSPQERANYGYTF. The CDR3 DNA is TGTGCCAGCAGCCCTCAGGAACGAGCTAACTATGGCTACACCTTC. The complete variable domain, with remaining parts taken from reference TRBV5-4 and TRBJ1-2, reads ETGVTQSPTHLIKTRGQQVTLRCSSQSGHNTVSWYQQALGQGPQFIFQYYREEENGRGNFPPRFSGLQFPNYSSELNVNALELDDSALYLCASSPQERANYGYTFGSGTRLTVV.